This T cell receptor (beta chain) was recorded in a study of vaccination effects on CD4 cells after COVID-19. Study overall: Sampling occurred a median 72 days post second dose, range 14 to 241. Cultures used 1.5 million to 2 million PBMC per well, 7.5 to 10 IU/ml IL-2 and roughly 10 ug/ml peptides.

Germline V gene data show CDR1 as SGHRS and CDR2 as YFSETQ. The CDR3 covers 13 residues. Trimming stripped 4 bases from V and 2 bases from J, with 10 bases between. It was after more than 8 days of culture that CD4+ T cells were isolated. Participants were given two doses of BNT162b2 or mRNA-1273 vaccine. Each culture had half its medium swapped for IL-2 medium on days 3 and 7. Sequencing was performed with immunoSEQ multiplex PCR; in TCRdb, only in-frame clones are kept and a portion is missing. Among about 57,000 clones listed, about 78% were seen once. On this clone: Its antigen is not identified.

The chain recombines TRBV5-1 with TRBJ2-7; the D is unclear. Here the sequenced sample was CD4+ T cells from PBMCs cultured without peptide, taken after COVID-19 vaccination. The receptor was isolated from a human donor who received a COVID-19 vaccine. CDR3 sequence (DNA): TGCGCCAGCAGCCCCGACGGTCCCTACGAGCAGTACTTC. Translating gives CASSPDGPYEQYF. The full variable domain, with the rest looked up from reference TRBV5-1 and TRBJ2-7, is KAGVTQTPRYLIKTRGQQVTLSCSPISGHRSVSWYQQTPGQGLQFLFEYFSETQRNKGNFPGRFSGRQFSNSRSEMNVSTLELGDSALYLCASSPDGPYEQYFGPGTRLTVT.